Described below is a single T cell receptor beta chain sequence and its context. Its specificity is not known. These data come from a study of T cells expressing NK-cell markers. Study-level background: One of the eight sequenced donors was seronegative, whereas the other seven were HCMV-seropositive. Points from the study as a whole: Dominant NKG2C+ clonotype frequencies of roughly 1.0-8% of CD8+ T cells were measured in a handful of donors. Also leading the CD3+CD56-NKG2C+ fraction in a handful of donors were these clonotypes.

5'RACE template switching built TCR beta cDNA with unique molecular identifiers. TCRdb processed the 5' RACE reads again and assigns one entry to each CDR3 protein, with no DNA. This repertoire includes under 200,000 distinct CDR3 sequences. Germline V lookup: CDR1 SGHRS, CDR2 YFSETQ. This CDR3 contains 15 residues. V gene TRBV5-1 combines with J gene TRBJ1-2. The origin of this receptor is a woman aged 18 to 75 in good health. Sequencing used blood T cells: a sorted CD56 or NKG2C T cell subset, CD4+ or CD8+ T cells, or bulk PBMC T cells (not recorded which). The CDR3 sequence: CASSLKGDSGGGYTF.